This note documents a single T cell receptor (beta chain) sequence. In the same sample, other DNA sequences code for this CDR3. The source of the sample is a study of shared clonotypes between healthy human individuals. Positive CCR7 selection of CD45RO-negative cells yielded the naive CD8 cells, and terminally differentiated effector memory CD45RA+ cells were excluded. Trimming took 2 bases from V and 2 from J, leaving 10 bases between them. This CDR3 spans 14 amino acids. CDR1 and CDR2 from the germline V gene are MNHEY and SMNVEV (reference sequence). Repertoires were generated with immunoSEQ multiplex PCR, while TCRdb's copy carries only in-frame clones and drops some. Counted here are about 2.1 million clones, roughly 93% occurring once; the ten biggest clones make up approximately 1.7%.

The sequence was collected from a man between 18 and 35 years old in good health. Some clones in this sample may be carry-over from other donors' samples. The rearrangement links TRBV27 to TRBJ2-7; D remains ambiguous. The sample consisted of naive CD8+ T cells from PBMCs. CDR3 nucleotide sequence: TGTGCCAGCAGTTTACGTGGGAACGCCTACGAGCAGTACTTC. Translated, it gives CASSLRGNAYEQYF.